Each of the 20 T cell receptor beta chains below was sequenced from the same sample in a study of blood T cell repertoires in COVID-19. Data came from immunoSEQ multiplex PCR; TCRdb stores just in-frame clones and leaves some out. The sample lists approximately 250,000 clones, 75% to 90% occurring once. Sequencing was performed on PBMCs or T cells enriched from blood (not recorded which). Receptors were obtained from a middle-aged woman who had been exposed to COVID-19.

In the case of this clone: Other DNA sequences in the sample encode the same CDR3. The rearrangement links TRBV5-6 to TRBJ1-2; a weak D match, TRBD1 (5 bases). The V end was cut by 4 bases, the J end by 8 bases, with 12 bases between. There are 12 residues in the CDR3. From germline, CDR1 is SGHDT and CDR2 YYEEEE. The chain's CDR3 is CASSLGRDGYTF. The CDR3 DNA reads as TGTGCCAGCAGCCTTGGGAGGGACGGCTACACCTTC.

The rearrangement joins TRBV12-5 to TRBJ2-1, with D perhaps TRBD2 (6 bases). Germline V gene data show CDR1 as LGHNT and CDR2 as FRNRAP. This CDR3 is built from 21 residues. The germline V and J ends were trimmed by 0 bases and 1 base, with 25 bases remaining between them. The chain's CDR3 is CASGLVPGGLIVPSSYNEQFF. For the CDR3, the DNA is TGTGCTAGTGGTTTGGTACCCGGGGGACTCATAGTACCTAGTTCCTACAATGAGCAGTTCTTC.

The chain combines TRBV27 with TRBJ1-1, with D unclear. The CDR3 is 17 amino acids. Trimming stripped 5 bases from V and 0 bases from J, with 19 bases between. Germline CDR1 is MNHEY and CDR2 is SMNVEV (reference sequence). In DNA, the CDR3 is TGTGCCAGCAGTCCCCTCCCATCGGTAGAGATGAACACTGAAGCTTTCTTT. Its protein product is CASSPLPSVEMNTEAFF.

The chain joins TRBV4-3 to TRBJ2-1; a possible D gene is TRBD2 (6 bases). V lost 2 bases, J lost 0 bases, and 11 bases lay in between. The CDR3 is made up of 16 amino acids. Germline CDR1 LGHNA, CDR2 YSLEER. The CDR3 bases are TGCGCCAGCAGCCAAAGCGGGCTGAGCTCCTACAATGAGCAGTTCTTC. This sequence encodes CASSQSGLSSYNEQFF.

The rearrangement joins TRBV7-9 to TRBJ1-4, with D possibly TRBD1 on 6 matching bases. V was trimmed by 2 bases and J by 15 bases, leaving 19 bases between them. Germline V lookup: CDR1 SEHNR, CDR2 FQNEAQ (reference sequence). This CDR3 is 14 amino acids long. CDR3 residues: CASSLQQGIAPLFF. DNA for the CDR3: TGTGCCAGCAGCTTACAGCAGGGGATCGCTCCCTTGTTTTTT.

The rearrangement joins TRBV9 to TRBJ2-2; 7 positions match TRBD1. Germline trimming cut 4 bases from V and 4 bases from J; bases unmatched to any gene: 7. This CDR3 has 15 amino acids. CDR1 is SGDLS and CDR2 is YYNGEE in the germline V gene. The chain's CDR3 is CASSPTGQITGELFF. In nucleotides, the CDR3 is TGTGCCAGCAGCCCGACGGGACAGATCACCGGGGAGCTGTTTTTT.

This chain connects TRBV28 to TRBJ2-1, with 11 bases matching TRBD2. V gave up 3 bases and J gave up 9 bases; unmatched junction bases: 7. This CDR3 is built from 15 residues. CDR1 and CDR2 from the germline V gene are MDHEN and SYDVKM. CDR3 residues: CASSLGLAGGGEQFF. The CDR3 nucleotides are TGTGCCAGCAGTTTGGGGCTAGCGGGGGGCGGTGAGCAGTTCTTC.

The chain combines TRBV19 with TRBJ1-5; 8 bases are a match to TRBD1. Per germline, CDR1 LNHDA and CDR2 SQIVND (reference sequence). Trimming removed 7 bases from V and 6 bases from J; junction bases left unmatched: 14. The CDR3 runs to 16 residues. The CDR3 loop is CASKPGDTGGVQPQHF. As DNA, the CDR3 is TGTGCCAGTAAACCCGGGGATACAGGGGGAGTTCAGCCCCAGCATTTT.

This chain joins TRBV5-4 and TRBJ1-4; tentatively, D is TRBD1 (6 bases). V was shortened by 3 bases and J by 2 bases, with 17 bases between the two germline ends. This CDR3 is 17 amino acids long. Germline V gene data show CDR1 as SGHNT and CDR2 as YYREEE (reference sequence). As DNA, the CDR3 is TGTGCCAGCAGCTCGAAAATAGGGGGGGCGACTAATGAAAAACTGTTTTTT. As protein: CASSSKIGGATNEKLFF.

The V and J genes are TRBV6-2 or TRBV6-3 and TRBJ2-3; 9 bases are shared with TRBD1. The CDR3 has 15 amino acids. Looked up from germline, CDR1 is MNHEY and CDR2 is SVGEGT. With V trimmed by 5 bases and J by 0 bases, 3 bases remained unmatched. The CDR3 nucleotides read TGTGCCAGCAGTATAGGGACAGGGAGCACAGATACGCAGTATTTT. Residues: CASSIGTGSTDTQYF.

V gene TRBV11-2 combines with J gene TRBJ1-1, with D perhaps TRBD1 (5 bases). This CDR3 has 14 amino acids. Trimming took 5 bases from V and 6 from J, leaving 16 bases between them. Per germline, CDR1 SGHAT and CDR2 FQNNGV. CDR3 bases: TGTGCCAGCAGCCCCTCGGGGGGAAGAGCTGAAGCTTTCTTT. Encoded protein: CASSPSGGRAEAFF. The variable domain in full, with the rest retrieved from reference TRBV11-2 and TRBJ1-1, is EAGVAQSPRYKIIEKRQSVAFWCNPISGHATLYWYQQILGQGPKLLIQFQNNGVVDDSQLPKDRFSAERLKGVDSTLKIQPAKLEDSAVYLCASSPSGGRAEAFFGQGTRLTVV.

The rearrangement uses TRBV7-3 and TRBJ2-2; D is possibly TRBD2 (7 bases). From germline, CDR1 is SGHTA and CDR2 FQGTGA. V was cut by 3 bases and J by 3 bases, with 11 bases left in between. There are 15 residues in the CDR3. The chain's CDR3 is CASSFEGGHTGELFF. The CDR3 DNA reads as TGTGCCAGCAGCTTCGAGGGGGGGCACACCGGGGAGCTGTTTTTT.

The rearrangement uses TRBV13 and TRBJ1-1, with TRBD1 matching over 9 bases. Germline assignment: CDR1 PRHDT and CDR2 FYEKMQ (reference sequence). The ends lost 5 bases at V and 8 bases at J; junction bases unmatched: 12. This CDR3 region has 15 residues. CDR3: CASSPRRQGGFEAFF. The CDR3 DNA sequence: TGTGCCAGCAGCCCGCGACGACAGGGGGGATTCGAAGCTTTCTTT.

CDR3 nucleotide sequence: TGTGCCATCAGTGAGTCAGCGGGGGAGAAGGAAAAACTGTTTTTT. This sequence encodes CAISESAGEKEKLFF. The V call is TRBV10-3, the J call TRBJ1-4; possibly TRBD1 for D (5 bases). V was shortened by 0 bases and J by 8 bases, with 13 bases between the two germline ends. The CDR3 runs 15 residues. The germline gives CDR1 ENHRY, CDR2 SYGVKD.

This clone was counted a single time. The chain is built from TRBV19 and TRBJ1-6, with 10 bases lining up with TRBD1. Germline CDR1 reads LNHDA; CDR2 reads SQIVND (reference sequence). After removal of 5 bases from V and 8 bases from J, the junction contained 6 bases not matched to a gene. The CDR3 is 15 amino acids. CDR3: CASSDRGRGDSPLHF. The CDR3 coding sequence is TGTGCCAGTAGTGACAGGGGGCGAGGAGATTCACCCCTCCACTTT.

The chain uses TRBV30 and TRBJ2-7, with unresolved D. The CDR3 length is 13 residues. Between the trimmed V and J ends, which lost 1 base and 0 bases, there was a span of 7 bases. Germline CDR1 GTSNPN, CDR2 SVGIG (reference sequence). The CDR3 DNA is TGTGCCTGGAGTGGGGTAGCCTCCTACGAGCAGTACTTC. It translates to CAWSGVASYEQYF.

J is TRBJ2-5 and V is TRBV9; TRBD2 matches at 9 bases. J was trimmed by 5 bases and V by 4 bases; bases with no gene match: 12. Germline values: CDR1 SGDLS, CDR2 YYNGEE. There are 16 residues in the CDR3. CDR3 in amino acids: CASSPSGAGGRETQYF. The CDR3 bases are TGTGCCAGCAGCCCTAGTGGTGCGGGGGGGAGGGAGACCCAGTACTTC.

The chain has TRBV18 and TRBJ2-1, with TRBD2 matching over 9 bases. Germline V lookup: CDR1 KGHSH, CDR2 LQKENI. J lost 10 bases, V lost 2 bases, and 6 bases had no gene match. The CDR3 length is 14 residues. The CDR3 here is CASSPASGVGEQFF. CDR3 nucleotide sequence: TGTGCCAGCTCACCAGCTAGCGGGGTCGGAGAGCAGTTCTTC.

The V and J genes are TRBV25-1 and TRBJ1-1; D ambiguous. The CDR3 has 13 residues. V dropped 3 bases and J dropped 3 bases, with 8 bases sitting between them. Germline values: CDR1 MGHDK, CDR2 SYGVNS. The CDR3 here is CASSDAVDTEAFF. CDR3 in DNA: TGTGCCAGCAGTGATGCGGTTGACACTGAAGCTTTCTTT.

The chain links TRBV19 to TRBJ2-5; maybe TRBD1 (5 bases). The length of the CDR3 is 15 residues. Trimming removed 6 bases from V and 5 bases from J, with 19 bases in between. CDR1 is LNHDA and CDR2 is SQIVND in the germline V gene (reference sequence). CDR3 nucleotide sequence: TGTGCCAGTAGCCTCGGGCAGGGAAGGTTTGAGACCCAGTACTTC. This sequence encodes CASSLGQGRFETQYF. Based on the CDR3 plus reference TRBV19 and TRBJ2-5, the full variable domain is DGGITQSPKYLFRKEGQNVTLSCEQNLNHDAMYWYRQDPGQGLRLIYYSQIVNDFQKGDIAEGYSVSREKKESFPLTVTSAQKNPTAFYLCASSLGQGRFETQYFGPGTRLLVL.